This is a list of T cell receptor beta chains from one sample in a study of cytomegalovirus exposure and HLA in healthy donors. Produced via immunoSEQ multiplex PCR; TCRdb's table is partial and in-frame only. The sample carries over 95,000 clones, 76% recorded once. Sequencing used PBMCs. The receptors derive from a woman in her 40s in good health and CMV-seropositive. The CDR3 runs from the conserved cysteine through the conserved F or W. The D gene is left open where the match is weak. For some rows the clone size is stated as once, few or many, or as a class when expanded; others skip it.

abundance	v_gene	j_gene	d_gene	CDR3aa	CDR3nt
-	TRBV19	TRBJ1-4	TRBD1	CASRPGQAVNNEKLFF	TGTGCCAGTAGGCCGGGACAGGCAGTGAATAATGAAAAACTGTTTTTT
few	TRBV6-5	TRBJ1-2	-	CASSRYGTPYGYTF	TGTGCCAGCAGCCGCTATGGGACACCCTATGGCTACACCTTC
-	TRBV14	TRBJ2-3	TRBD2	CASSQESGGTDTQYF	TGTGCCAGCAGCCAAGAAAGCGGGGGCACAGATACGCAGTATTTT
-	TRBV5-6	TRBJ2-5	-	CASTLEAGETQYF	TGTGCCAGCACCCTTGAAGCGGGTGAGACCCAGTACTTC
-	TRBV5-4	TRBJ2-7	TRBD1	CASSLPGGRVQYF	TGTGCCAGCAGCTTGCCAGGGGGAAGGGTGCAGTACTTC
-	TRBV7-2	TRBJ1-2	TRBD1	CASSPNRYGQGSYTF	TGTGCCAGCAGCCCAAACAGATACGGACAGGGGAGCTACACCTTC
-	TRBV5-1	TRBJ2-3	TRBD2	CASSLVLAGETQYF	TGCGCCAGCAGCTTGGTTCTAGCGGGGGAGACGCAGTATTTT
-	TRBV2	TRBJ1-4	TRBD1	CASMAGQGFEKLFF	TGTGCCAGCATGGCAGGACAGGGGTTCGAAAAACTGTTTTTT
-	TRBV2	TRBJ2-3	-	CASSSRDSFLDTQYF	TGTGCCAGCAGTTCCCGGGACTCGTTCTTAGATACGCAGTATTTT
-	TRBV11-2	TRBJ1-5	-	CASSLGYTDSNQPQHF	TGTGCCAGCAGCTTAGGGTACACCGATAGCAATCAGCCCCAGCATTTT
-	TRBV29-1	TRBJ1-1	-	CSVSRGNTEAFF	TGCAGCGTTTCCCGGGGGAACACTGAAGCTTTCTTT
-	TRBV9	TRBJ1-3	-	CASSVGRVQDSISGNTIYF	TGTGCCAGCAGCGTAGGTCGAGTCCAGGACTCGATCTCTGGAAACACCATATATTTT
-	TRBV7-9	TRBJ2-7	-	CASSSTPVGGEQYF	TGTGCCAGCAGCTCTACACCCGTGGGGGGCGAGCAGTACTTC
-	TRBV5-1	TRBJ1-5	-	CASSLTGTGNQPQHF	TGCGCCAGCAGCTTGACAGGGACGGGGAATCAGCCCCAGCATTTT
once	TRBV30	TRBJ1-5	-	CAWSVSVAGVQPQHF	TGTGCCTGGAGTGTATCCGTGGCAGGGGTACAGCCCCAGCATTTT
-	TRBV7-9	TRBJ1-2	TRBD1	CASSLDNRGGYTF	TGTGCCAGCAGCTTAGATAACAGGGGCGGCTACACCTTC
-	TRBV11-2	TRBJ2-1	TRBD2	CASSSQLAGLYNEQFF	TGTGCCAGCAGCTCGCAGCTAGCGGGACTTTACAATGAGCAGTTCTTC
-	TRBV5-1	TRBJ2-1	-	CASSLEGGAIHEQFF	TGCGCCAGCAGCTTGGAGGGGGGGGCTATCCATGAGCAGTTCTTC
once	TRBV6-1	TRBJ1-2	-	CATDMGGYTF	TGTGCCACAGACATGGGTGGCTACACCTTC
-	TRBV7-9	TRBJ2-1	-	CASSLGSVLWGQGVNEQFF	TGTGCCAGCAGCTTAGGATCGGTTTTGTGGGGACAAGGGGTGAATGAGCAGTTCTTC
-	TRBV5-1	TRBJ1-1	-	CASSLGGSGETEAFF	TGCGCCAGCAGCTTGGGGGGTTCAGGGGAAACTGAAGCTTTCTTT
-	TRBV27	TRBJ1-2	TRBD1	CASRNRDRDYGYTF	TGTGCCAGCAGGAACCGGGACAGGGATTATGGCTACACCTTC
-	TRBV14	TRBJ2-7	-	CASSQDHGVRGIPYEQYF	TGTGCCAGCAGCCAAGATCATGGGGTACGGGGAATACCCTACGAGCAGTACTTC
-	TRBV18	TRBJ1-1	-	CASSPGAGRTEAFF	TGTGCCAGCTCACCGGGGGCGGGTAGAACTGAAGCTTTCTTT
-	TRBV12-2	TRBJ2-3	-	CASRLALGQDTDTQYF	TGTGCAAGTCGCTTAGCGTTGGGACAGGACACAGATACGCAGTATTTT
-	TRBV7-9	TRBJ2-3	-	CASSLAQGSGPIQITQYF	TGTGCCAGCAGCTTAGCGCAGGGGAGCGGTCCGATCCAGATTACGCAGTATTTT
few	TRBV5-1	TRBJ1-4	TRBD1	CASSLEQGANEKLFF	TGCGCCAGCAGCTTGGAGCAGGGGGCTAATGAAAAACTGTTTTTT
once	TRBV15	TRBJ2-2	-	CATSRAGAGTGELFF	TGTGCCACCAGCAGGGCGGGGGCCGGCACCGGGGAGCTGTTTTTT
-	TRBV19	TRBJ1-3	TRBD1	CASSVTPGQGRNTIYF	TGTGCCAGTAGTGTAACTCCGGGACAGGGGAGAAACACCATATATTTT
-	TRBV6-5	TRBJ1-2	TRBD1	CASSYSTGTGGGGYTF	TGTGCCAGCAGTTATTCAACCGGGACAGGGGGTGGCGGCTACACCTTC
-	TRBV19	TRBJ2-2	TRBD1	CASSPRGTGNTGELFF	TGTGCCAGTAGTCCCCGAGGGACAGGTAACACCGGGGAGCTGTTTTTT
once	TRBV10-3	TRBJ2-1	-	CAISDKRNNEQFF	TGTGCCATCAGTGATAAGCGGAACAATGAGCAGTTCTTC
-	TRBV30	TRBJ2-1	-	CACAGRAAGNEQFF	TGTGCCTGTGCGGGAAGGGCGGCGGGGAATGAGCAGTTCTTC
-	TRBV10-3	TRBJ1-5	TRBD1	CAISESWTGGTRSQPQHF	TGTGCCATCAGTGAGTCATGGACAGGGGGTACGCGGAGTCAGCCCCAGCATTTT
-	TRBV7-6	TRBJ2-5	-	CASSLTNQETQYF	TGTGCCAGCAGCTTAACTAACCAAGAGACCCAGTACTTC
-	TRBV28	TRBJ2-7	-	CASSVPGTRFYEQYF	TGTGCCAGCAGTGTACCCGGGACAAGATTCTACGAGCAGTACTTC
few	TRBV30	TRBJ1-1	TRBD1	CAWTISGTGFSNTEAFF	TGTGCCTGGACGATATCCGGGACAGGATTCTCGAACACTGAAGCTTTCTTT
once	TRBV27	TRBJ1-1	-	CASKGFTEAFF	TGTGCCAGTAAGGGGTTTACTGAAGCTTTCTTT
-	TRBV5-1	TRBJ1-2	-	CASSPGPGEKYPSYNYGYTF	TGCGCCAGCAGCCCGGGCCCAGGGGAGAAATACCCCTCTTATAACTATGGCTACACCTTC
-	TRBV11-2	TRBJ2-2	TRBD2	CASSSSVVAGGETGELFF	TGTGCCAGCAGCTCTAGCGTAGTAGCGGGGGGTGAGACCGGGGAGCTGTTTTTT
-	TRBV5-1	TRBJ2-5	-	CASSLLGGQETQYF	TGCGCCAGCAGCTTACTAGGGGGCCAAGAGACCCAGTACTTC
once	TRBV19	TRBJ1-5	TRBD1	CATSKQGAGQPQHF	TGTGCCACCTCTAAACAGGGGGCAGGTCAGCCCCAGCATTTT
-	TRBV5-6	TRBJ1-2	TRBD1	CASSLFAGGTNYGYTF	TGTGCCAGCAGCTTATTCGCAGGGGGGACTAACTATGGCTACACCTTC
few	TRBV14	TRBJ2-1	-	CASSQGRLVDGEQFF	TGTGCCAGCAGCCAAGGAAGGCTAGTCGACGGTGAGCAGTTCTTC
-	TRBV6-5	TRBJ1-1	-	CASTDPTVRLIAFF	TGTGCCAGCACCGACCCGACAGTAAGGTTGATCGCTTTCTTT
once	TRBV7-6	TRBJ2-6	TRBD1	CASSLGDSNSGANVLTF	TGTGCCAGCAGCTTGGGGGACAGCAACTCTGGGGCCAACGTCCTGACTTTC
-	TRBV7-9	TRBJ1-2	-	CASSLARTTYGYTF	TGTGCCAGCAGCTTAGCGAGGACAACCTATGGCTACACCTTC
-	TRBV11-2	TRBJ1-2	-	CASSLTGGLGYGYTF	TGTGCCAGCAGCTTGACGGGGGGGCTGGGGTATGGCTACACCTTC
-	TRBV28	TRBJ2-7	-	CASSLSRGYEQYF	TGTGCCAGCAGTTTATCCAGGGGTTACGAGCAGTACTTC
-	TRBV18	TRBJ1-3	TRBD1	CASSRDRDSGNTIYF	TGTGCCAGCTCACGAGACAGGGACTCCGGAAACACCATATATTTT
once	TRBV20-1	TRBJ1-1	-	CSASGSTEAFF	TGCAGTGCTTCAGGGTCCACTGAAGCTTTCTTT
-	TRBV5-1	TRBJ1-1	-	CASSLGRQPATEAFF	TGCGCCAGCAGCTTGGGCCGACAGCCCGCTACTGAAGCTTTCTTT
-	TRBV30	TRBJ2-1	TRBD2	CAWSVPTSGGAPQFF	TGTGCCTGGAGTGTTCCCACTAGCGGGGGGGCCCCACAGTTCTTC